This TCR beta chain is from a study of technical replicates of blood from a handful of donors. CDR1 is SGHRS, CDR2 YFSETQ, per germline. The CDR3 length is 14 residues. V was clipped by 4 bases and J by 4 bases; unmatched bases: 2. The data were produced by immunoSEQ multiplex PCR, yet TCRdb's version contains in-frame clones alone and is incomplete. The repertoire holds about 66,000 clones, approximately 93% seen once, with roughly 5% in the top ten. Remarks on this clone: Additional DNA sequences in this sample encode the identical CDR3.

This chain connects TRBV5-1 to TRBJ2-1, with 10 bases lining up with TRBD2. The clonotype was recovered from a human donor in good health. Some clones in this sample may be carry-over from other donors' samples. Sequencing used PBMCs. The CDR3 DNA reads TGCGCCAGCAGCAGTAGCGGGGGGTACAATGAGCAGTTCTTC. This gives the protein CASSSSGGYNEQFF.